This T cell receptor (beta chain) was identified in a study of cytotoxic CD8 clonotypes in ibrutinib-treated CLL. Overall study results and limits: Few clonotypes were public, and these shrank or held steady under treatment. Clonality went up at the time of ibrutinib response, stayed stable in sustained remission, and later dropped back toward its baseline level at progression.

Assay: immunoSEQ multiplex PCR; the TCRdb copy retains only in-frame clones and omits some. This table holds some 200,000 clones, 79% found once. Turning to this clone: What it recognizes is unknown.

CDR3 size: 11 residues. V was pared by 3 bases and J by 2 bases, with 2 bases between. Germline CDR1 and CDR2: DFQATT and SNEGSKA (reference sequence). The chain recombines TRBV20-1 with TRBJ2-1; D gene unclear. Sequencing was performed on PBMCs, taken after 12 months of ibrutinib treatment. The receptor's source is a human donor with chronic lymphocytic leukemia. Here the CDR3 DNA reads TGCAGTGCTAGTCCCTACAATGAGCAGTTCTTC. It yields the protein CSASPYNEQFF.